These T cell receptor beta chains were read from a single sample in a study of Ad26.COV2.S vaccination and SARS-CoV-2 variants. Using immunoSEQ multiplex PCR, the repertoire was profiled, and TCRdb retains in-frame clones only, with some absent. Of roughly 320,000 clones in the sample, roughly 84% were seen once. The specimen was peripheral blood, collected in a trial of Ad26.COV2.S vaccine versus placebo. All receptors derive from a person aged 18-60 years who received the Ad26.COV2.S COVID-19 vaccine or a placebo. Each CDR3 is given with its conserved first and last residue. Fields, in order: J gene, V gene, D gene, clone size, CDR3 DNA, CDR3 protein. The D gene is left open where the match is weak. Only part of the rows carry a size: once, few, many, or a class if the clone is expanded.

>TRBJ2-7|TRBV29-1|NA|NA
TGCAGCGTTGAAGTCAGCTACGAGCAGTACTTC
CSVEVSYEQYF
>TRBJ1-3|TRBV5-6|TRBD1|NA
TGTGCCAGCAGCTTGGGGGACAGGGGGCCTGGAAACACCATATATTTT
CASSLGDRGPGNTIYF
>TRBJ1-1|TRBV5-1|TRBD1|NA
TGCGCCAGCAGCCCTCAGGGGGGGAACACTGAAGCTTTCTTT
CASSPQGGNTEAFF
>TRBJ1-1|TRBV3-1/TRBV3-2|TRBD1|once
TGTGCCAGCAGCCAGAGCAGGGGACAGGGGGCCCCTGAAGCTTTCTTT
CASSQSRGQGAPEAFF
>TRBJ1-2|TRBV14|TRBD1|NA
TGTGCCAGCAGCCAACTACAGGGGCCCTATGGCTACACCTTC
CASSQLQGPYGYTF
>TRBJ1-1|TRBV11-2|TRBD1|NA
TGTGCCAGCAGCTTAAGGGGGCTTCGGAACACTGAAGCTTTCTTT
CASSLRGLRNTEAFF
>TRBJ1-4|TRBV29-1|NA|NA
TGCAGCGTTGACACTGGGAATGAAAAACTGTTTTTT
CSVDTGNEKLFF
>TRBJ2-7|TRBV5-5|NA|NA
TGTGCCAGCAGCTTGGGGGCTGGGACTCTCTACGAGCAGTACTTC
CASSLGAGTLYEQYF
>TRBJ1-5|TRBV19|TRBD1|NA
TGTGCCAGTAGTATTTGGTGGGACAGGGACGATCAGCCCCAGCATTTT
CASSIWWDRDDQPQHF
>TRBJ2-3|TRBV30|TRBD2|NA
TGTGCCTGGGTCATGAGCGGGGGGTACACAGATACGCAGTATTTT
CAWVMSGGYTDTQYF
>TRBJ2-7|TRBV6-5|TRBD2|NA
TGTGCCAGCAGTTACAGCGGGGGGAGTGAGCAGTACTTC
CASSYSGGSEQYF
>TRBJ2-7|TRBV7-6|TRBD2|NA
TGTGCCAGCAGCCCCTACCGGGGGGCCTACGAGCAGTACTTC
CASSPYRGAYEQYF
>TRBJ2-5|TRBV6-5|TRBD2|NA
TGTGCCAGCAGTTACTTAGAAGCGGGAGCGGAGACCCAGTACTTC
CASSYLEAGAETQYF
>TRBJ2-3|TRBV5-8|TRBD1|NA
TGTGCCAGTAATAGGGGGCCCGATACGCAGTATTTT
CASNRGPDTQYF
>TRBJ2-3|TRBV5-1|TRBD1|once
TGCGCCAGCAGCACCCAGACAGGGAGTAGCACAGATACGCAGTATTTT
CASSTQTGSSTDTQYF
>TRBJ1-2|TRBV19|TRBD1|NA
TGTGCCAGTAGTATGGGGAGAGGGACAGGGAGATATGGCTACACCTTC
CASSMGRGTGRYGYTF
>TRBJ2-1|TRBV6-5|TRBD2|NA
TGTGCCAGCACCCTAAGCGGGGGGATGTTTGAGCAGTTCTTC
CASTLSGGMFEQFF
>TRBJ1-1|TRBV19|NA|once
TGTGCCAGTAGTATGGGGCAGCCACCCCCTGAAGCTTTCTTT
CASSMGQPPPEAFF